These T cell receptor beta chains were read from a single sample in a study of T cell repertoires in cytomegalovirus infection. The antigens these receptors bind are not known. TCRdb reanalysed the reads using MiXCR and keeps one entry per CDR3 protein. The table has hundreds of thousands of distinct CDR3 sequences, 30% to 40% seen once. Sequences were derived from cultured PBMCs, sampled from culture after CMV antigen stimulation. These TCRs come from a human donor in good health (CMV status not recorded). Some clones in this sample may be carry-over from other donors' samples. CDR3s include the opening cysteine and the closing phenylalanine or tryptophan. The order of the fields is CDR3 length, V gene, D gene, J gene, clone size, CDR3 DNA, CDR3 protein. D genes are given only for firm matches. Clone size is shown for a subset of rows, as once, few, many or a class of expanded clone.

14	TRBV6-2/TRBV6-3	TRBD1	TRBJ1-1	few	TGTGCCAGCAGTTATGCGGGGACAGGGACTGAAGCTTTCTTT	CASSYAGTGTEAFF
14	TRBV5-5	.	TRBJ1-2	few	TGTGCCAGCAGCCGACCCCTGCGGGACTATGGCTACACCTTC	CASSRPLRDYGYTF
16	TRBV7-8	TRBD2	TRBJ2-1	many	TGTGCCAGCACCCTTAGGGGCGGGAGAGACAACAATGAGCAGTTCTTC	CASTLRGGRDNNEQFF
16	TRBV7-2	TRBD2	TRBJ2-5	many	TGTGCCAGCAGCTTCCCACTGGGACTAGTTGAGGAGACCCAGTACTTC	CASSFPLGLVEETQYF
17	TRBV7-2	TRBD2	TRBJ2-4	many	TGTGCCAGCAGCCAGGAAGCGGGGTTAGGAGCCAAAAACATTCAGTACTTC	CASSQEAGLGAKNIQYF
14	TRBV7-2	.	TRBJ2-7	few	TGTGCCAGCAGCTTAGTCGTAGACTCCTACGAGCAGTACTTC	CASSLVVDSYEQYF
15	TRBV6-4	TRBD2	TRBJ2-7	.	TGTGCCAGAGAGACCGGGACTAGCGGGAGAGTTGTGCAGTACTTC	CARETGTSGRVVQYF
16	TRBV27	TRBD2	TRBJ2-2	.	TGTGCCAGCAGCCCTACACTAGCGGGAGGGCTCGGGGAGCTGTTTTTT	CASSPTLAGGLGELFF
15	TRBV6-2/TRBV6-3	.	TRBJ1-1	few	TGTGCCAGCAGTTCCCTGACAGCGGGCTTCACTGAAGCTTTCTTT	CASSSLTAGFTEAFF
14	TRBV27	.	TRBJ2-1	.	TGTGCCAGCAGTTTATTTACAGAGGGGAATGAGCAGTTCTTC	CASSLFTEGNEQFF
13	TRBV28	.	TRBJ1-1	.	TGTGCCAGCCTCGACCGGGACATCGGGCGGGTTTTCTTT	CASLDRDIGRVFF
14	TRBV20-1	.	TRBJ2-3	once	TGCAGTGCCCCCCCGGCGGGTGCGCAAGATACGCAGTATTTT	CSAPPAGAQDTQYF
17	TRBV7-2	TRBD1	TRBJ2-1	many	TGTGCCAGCAGCTTAGCTTCGGGACAGGGACTAAATGCTGGACAGTTCTTC	CASSLASGQGLNAGQFF
16	TRBV7-8	.	TRBJ2-5	.	TGTGCCAGCAGCTTAACGACGGTTTTGAAGGGAGAGACCCAGTACTTC	CASSLTTVLKGETQYF
14	TRBV10-3	TRBD1	TRBJ2-7	once	TGTGCCATCACCTCAAGGATGACAGGGACCGAGCAGTACTTC	CAITSRMTGTEQYF
13	TRBV27	.	TRBJ2-1	.	TGTGCCAGCAGTTCCGGCCTCGGGTCCGAGCAGTTCTTC	CASSSGLGSEQFF
20	TRBV7-8	TRBD2	TRBJ2-2	.	TGTGCCAGCAGCTCTAAGGATTGGCGGGAGGGCCTATGGGACACCGGGGAGCTGTTTTTT	CASSSKDWREGLWDTGELFF
15	TRBV7-2	TRBD2	TRBJ2-1	.	TGTGCCAGCAGCTTCCCACTAGCGGGAAACAATGAGCAGTTCTTC	CASSFPLAGNNEQFF
14	TRBV7-9	.	TRBJ1-6	few	TGTGCCAGCAGCTTACCAGGCATTAATTCACCCCTCCACTTT	CASSLPGINSPLHF
17	TRBV9	TRBD2	TRBJ2-6	.	TGTGCCAGCAGCGGCGGACTAGCGGGGGGCGGGGCCAACGTCCTGACTTTC	CASSGGLAGGGANVLTF
15	TRBV28	TRBD2	TRBJ2-1	.	TGTGCCAGCAGTTTAGCTACTAGCGGGAGCCTTGAGCAGTTCTTC	CASSLATSGSLEQFF
14	TRBV7-3	.	TRBJ2-1	.	TGTGCCAGCAGCTCAAGAGCTGTGTTAAATGAGCAGTTCTTC	CASSSRAVLNEQFF
16	TRBV7-8	TRBD2	TRBJ2-3	few	TGTGCCAGCAGCCGTCGAGCTAGCGGGGATAAAGATACGCAGTATTTT	CASSRRASGDKDTQYF
14	TRBV4-1	.	TRBJ1-2	many	TGCGCCAGCAGCCCTGCCCCCGACAGGTCTGGCTACACCTTC	CASSPAPDRSGYTF
15	TRBV5-4	TRBD1	TRBJ2-7	.	TGTGCCAGCAGCCCCGGCAGAGACAGGGGGCGGGAGCAGTACTTC	CASSPGRDRGREQYF
16	TRBV7-2	TRBD2	TRBJ2-5	many	TGTGCCAGCAGCTGGAGACTAGCGGGAGGGCCAGAGACCCAGTACTTC	CASSWRLAGGPETQYF
14	TRBV7-2	.	TRBJ2-3	.	TGTGCCAGCAGCTCCCGCCTACTTGGAGATACGCAGTATTTT	CASSSRLLGDTQYF
20	TRBV7-4	TRBD2	TRBJ2-1	.	TGTGCCAGCAGCCCAAGGGAGAGTACTAGCGGGGTAAGCTCCTACAATGAGCAGTTCTTC	CASSPRESTSGVSSYNEQFF
13	TRBV24-1	.	TRBJ2-3	once	TGTGCCACCAGGACAGGAGAGGGAGATACGCAGTATTTT	CATRTGEGDTQYF